This TCR beta chain was sequenced during a study of blood T cell repertoires in COVID-19. Sequenced by immunoSEQ multiplex PCR; TCRdb stores in-frame clones only, minus some. The sample yields about 400,000 clones, under 90% seen once. V was pared by 4 bases and J by 4 bases, with 8 bases between. The germline V gene encodes CDR1 LNHDA and CDR2 SQIVND (reference sequence). The length of the CDR3 is 13 residues. The origin of this receptor is a young woman who had recovered from COVID-19. Sequencing input: PBMCs or T cells enriched from blood (not recorded which). The rearrangement joins TRBV19 to TRBJ1-3; D call uncertain. The CDR3: CASSSSRGNTIYF. The CDR3 DNA sequence: TGTGCCAGTAGTAGCTCGCGGGGAAACACCATATATTTT.